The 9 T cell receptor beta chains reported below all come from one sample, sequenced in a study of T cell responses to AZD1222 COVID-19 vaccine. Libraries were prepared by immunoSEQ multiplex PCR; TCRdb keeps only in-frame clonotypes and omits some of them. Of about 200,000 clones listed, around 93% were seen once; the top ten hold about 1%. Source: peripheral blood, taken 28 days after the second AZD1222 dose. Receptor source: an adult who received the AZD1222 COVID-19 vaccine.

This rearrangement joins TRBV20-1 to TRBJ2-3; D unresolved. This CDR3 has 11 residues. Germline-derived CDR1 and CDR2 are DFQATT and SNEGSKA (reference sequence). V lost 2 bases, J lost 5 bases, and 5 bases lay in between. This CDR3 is CSARLVDTQYF. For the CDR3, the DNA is TGCAGTGCTAGACTTGTAGATACGCAGTATTTT.

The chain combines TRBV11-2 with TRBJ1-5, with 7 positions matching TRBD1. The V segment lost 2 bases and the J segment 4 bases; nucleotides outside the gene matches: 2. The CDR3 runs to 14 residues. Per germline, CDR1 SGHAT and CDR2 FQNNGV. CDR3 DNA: TGTGCCAGCAGCTTATCACAGGGGAATCAGCCCCAGCATTTT. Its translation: CASSLSQGNQPQHF.

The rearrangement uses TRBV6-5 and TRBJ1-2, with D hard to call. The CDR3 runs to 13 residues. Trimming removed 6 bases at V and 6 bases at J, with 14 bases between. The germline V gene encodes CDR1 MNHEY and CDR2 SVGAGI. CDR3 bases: TGTGCCAGCAGGGACGTGGGTAGAGATGGCTACACCTTC. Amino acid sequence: CASRDVGRDGYTF.

The chain's CDR3 is CAMGNSYEQYF. For the CDR3, the DNA is TGTGCCATGGGGAACTCCTACGAGCAGTACTTC. The chain joins TRBV7-9 to TRBJ2-7; no clear D. The CDR3 covers 11 residues. Germline CDR1 and CDR2: SEHNR and FQNEAQ (reference sequence). V was shortened by 10 bases and J by 0 bases, with 7 bases between the two germline ends.

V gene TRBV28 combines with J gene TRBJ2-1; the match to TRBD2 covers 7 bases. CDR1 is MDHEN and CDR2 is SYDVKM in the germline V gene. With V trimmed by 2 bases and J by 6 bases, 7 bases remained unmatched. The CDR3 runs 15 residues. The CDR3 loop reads CASSLRWGGSNEQFF. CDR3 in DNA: TGTGCCAGCAGTTTAAGGTGGGGGGGTTCCAATGAGCAGTTCTTC. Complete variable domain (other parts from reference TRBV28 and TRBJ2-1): DVKVTQSSRYLVKRTGEKVFLECVQDMDHENMFWYRQDPGLGLRLIYFSYDVKMKEKGDIPEGYSVSREKKERFSLILESASTNQTSMYLCASSLRWGGSNEQFFGPGTRLTVL.

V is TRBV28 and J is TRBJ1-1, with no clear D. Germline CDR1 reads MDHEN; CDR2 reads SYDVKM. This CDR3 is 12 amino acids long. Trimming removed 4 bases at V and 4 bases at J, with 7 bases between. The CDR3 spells CASSSLPTEAFF. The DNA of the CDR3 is TGTGCCAGCAGTTCCCTCCCCACTGAAGCTTTCTTT. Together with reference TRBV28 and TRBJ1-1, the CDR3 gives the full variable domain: DVKVTQSSRYLVKRTGEKVFLECVQDMDHENMFWYRQDPGLGLRLIYFSYDVKMKEKGDIPEGYSVSREKKERFSLILESASTNQTSMYLCASSSLPTEAFFGQGTRLTVV.

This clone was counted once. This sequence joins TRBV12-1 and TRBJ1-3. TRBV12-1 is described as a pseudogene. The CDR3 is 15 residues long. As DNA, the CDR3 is TGTGCCAGCAGAGCCGGGGGGCATTTCCTTGACCCTCTATATTTT. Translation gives CASRAGGHFLDPLYF.

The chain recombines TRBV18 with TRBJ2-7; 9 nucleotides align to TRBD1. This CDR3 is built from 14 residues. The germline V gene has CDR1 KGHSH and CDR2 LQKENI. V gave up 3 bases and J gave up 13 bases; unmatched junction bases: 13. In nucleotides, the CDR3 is TGTGCCAGCTCACCGGTAACGGGACAGGGAGCTTTTTACTTC. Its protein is CASSPVTGQGAFYF.

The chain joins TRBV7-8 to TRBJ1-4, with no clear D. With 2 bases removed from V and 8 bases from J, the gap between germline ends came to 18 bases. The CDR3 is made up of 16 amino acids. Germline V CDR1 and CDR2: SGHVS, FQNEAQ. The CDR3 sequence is CASSLQSRGLGEKLFF. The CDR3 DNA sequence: TGTGCCAGCAGCTTACAGTCTCGGGGTTTAGGGGAAAAACTGTTTTTT.